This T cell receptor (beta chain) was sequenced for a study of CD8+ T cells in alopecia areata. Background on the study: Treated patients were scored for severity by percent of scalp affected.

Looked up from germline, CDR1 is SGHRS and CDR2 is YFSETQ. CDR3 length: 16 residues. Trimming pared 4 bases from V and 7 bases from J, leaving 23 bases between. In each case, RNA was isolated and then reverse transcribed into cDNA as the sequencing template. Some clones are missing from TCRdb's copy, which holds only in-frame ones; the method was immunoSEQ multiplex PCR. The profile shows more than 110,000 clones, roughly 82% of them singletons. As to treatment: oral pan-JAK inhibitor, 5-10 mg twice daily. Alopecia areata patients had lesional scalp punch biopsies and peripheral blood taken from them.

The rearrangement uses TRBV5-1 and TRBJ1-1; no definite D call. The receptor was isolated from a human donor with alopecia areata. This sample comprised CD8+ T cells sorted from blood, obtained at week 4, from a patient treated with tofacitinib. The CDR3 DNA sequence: TGCGCCAGCAGCCTCACGACGGACCTCACTGCAGGTGAAGCTTTCTTT. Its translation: CASSLTTDLTAGEAFF.